Listed below are T cell receptor beta chains from one sample, sequenced in a study of cytomegalovirus exposure and HLA in healthy donors. Here immunoSEQ multiplex PCR was the method, and the copy in TCRdb shows in-frame clones only, minus some. Of about 160,000 clones in the sample, about 75% were seen once. The sample was PBMCs. The receptors shown here come from a woman aged 45 to 65 in good health and CMV-seropositive. CDR3s include the opening cysteine and the closing phenylalanine or tryptophan. D genes are given only for firm matches. Rows give clone size only sometimes, using once, few, many, or a class for an expanded clone.

len: 16; v_gene: TRBV29-1; abundance: -; j_gene: TRBJ2-1; d_gene: -; CDR3nt: TGCAGCGTTGAAGGACTAAAACCTGACTTATACAATGAGCAGTTCTTC; CDR3aa: CSVEGLKPDLYNEQFF
len: 13; v_gene: TRBV7-9; abundance: -; j_gene: TRBJ2-7; d_gene: TRBD2; CDR3nt: TGTGCCAGCGGGGGCGGGAGGGCCTACGAGCAGTACTTC; CDR3aa: CASGGGRAYEQYF
len: 16; v_gene: TRBV5-4; abundance: -; j_gene: TRBJ2-4; d_gene: -; CDR3nt: TGTGCCAGCAGCTTGGCCGGGGGAACATCCGCAAACATTCAGTACTTC; CDR3aa: CASSLAGGTSANIQYF
len: 15; v_gene: TRBV9; abundance: -; j_gene: TRBJ1-4; d_gene: TRBD1; CDR3nt: TGTGCCAGCAGCGTCAGGGACAGGGATGATGAAAAACTGTTTTTT; CDR3aa: CASSVRDRDDEKLFF
len: 14; v_gene: TRBV6-1; abundance: -; j_gene: TRBJ2-7; d_gene: TRBD1; CDR3nt: TGTGCCAGCAGCGCTCAGGGGGCAGGCTACGAGCAGTACTTC; CDR3aa: CASSAQGAGYEQYF
len: 16; v_gene: TRBV19; abundance: few; j_gene: TRBJ1-1; d_gene: TRBD1; CDR3nt: TGTGCCAGTAGTATTCTAGGGGGCCCCTCGACTGGAGCAGCTTTCTTT; CDR3aa: CASSILGGPSTGAAFF
len: 15; v_gene: TRBV7-6; abundance: -; j_gene: TRBJ1-5; d_gene: -; CDR3nt: TGTGCCAGCACCAAGAGCCAGGGCAGCAATCAGCCCCAGCATTTT; CDR3aa: CASTKSQGSNQPQHF
len: 15; v_gene: TRBV11-2; abundance: -; j_gene: TRBJ1-1; d_gene: TRBD1; CDR3nt: TGTGCCAGCAGCTCTCTTTCGACAGGGGGCACTGAAGCTTTCTTT; CDR3aa: CASSSLSTGGTEAFF
len: 13; v_gene: TRBV19; abundance: once; j_gene: TRBJ1-2; d_gene: TRBD1; CDR3nt: TGTGCCAGTTCCGGGACAGTGTCATATGGCTACACCTTC; CDR3aa: CASSGTVSYGYTF
len: 11; v_gene: TRBV20-1; abundance: -; j_gene: TRBJ2-7; d_gene: -; CDR3nt: TGCAGTGCTAGACGAAGGGGCGAGCAGTACTTC; CDR3aa: CSARRRGEQYF
len: 16; v_gene: TRBV9; abundance: few; j_gene: TRBJ2-6; d_gene: TRBD1; CDR3nt: TGTGCCAGCAGTCGGACAGGGGGCGGTGGGGCCAACGTCCTGACTTTC; CDR3aa: CASSRTGGGGANVLTF
len: 15; v_gene: TRBV4-1; abundance: -; j_gene: TRBJ2-7; d_gene: -; CDR3nt: TGCGCCAGCAGCCAAGGACAGAGTCCCACCTACGAGCAGTACTTC; CDR3aa: CASSQGQSPTYEQYF
len: 14; v_gene: TRBV5-4; abundance: -; j_gene: TRBJ2-7; d_gene: TRBD2; CDR3nt: TGTGCCAGCAGCCGGACGGGGGGCTCCTACGAGCAGTACTTC; CDR3aa: CASSRTGGSYEQYF
len: 14; v_gene: TRBV7-3; abundance: -; j_gene: TRBJ2-1; d_gene: TRBD2; CDR3nt: TGTGCCAGCAGCCGTAGCGGGAGGGCCCGGGAGCAGTTCTTC; CDR3aa: CASSRSGRAREQFF
len: 15; v_gene: TRBV5-1; abundance: -; j_gene: TRBJ2-7; d_gene: -; CDR3nt: TGCGCCAGCAGCTTGTTGACTAGAGATGTTGACGAGCAGTACTTC; CDR3aa: CASSLLTRDVDEQYF
len: 15; v_gene: TRBV10-2; abundance: -; j_gene: TRBJ2-7; d_gene: TRBD2; CDR3nt: TGCGCCAGCAGTATAGGAGCGGGGGGAATGGGGGAGCAGTACTTC; CDR3aa: CASSIGAGGMGEQYF
len: 16; v_gene: TRBV4-1; abundance: -; j_gene: TRBJ1-5; d_gene: TRBD1; CDR3nt: TGCGCCAGCAGCCAAGATTCAGGGGGCGGCAATCAGCCCCAGCATTTT; CDR3aa: CASSQDSGGGNQPQHF
len: 14; v_gene: TRBV5-1; abundance: -; j_gene: TRBJ2-3; d_gene: -; CDR3nt: TGCGCCAGCAGCTTGGGGGCAGGCACAGATACGCAGTATTTT; CDR3aa: CASSLGAGTDTQYF
len: 15; v_gene: TRBV5-1; abundance: -; j_gene: TRBJ1-4; d_gene: -; CDR3nt: TGCGCCAGCAGCTCATCCGGGATCCAGAGTGAAAAACTGTTTTTT; CDR3aa: CASSSSGIQSEKLFF
len: 14; v_gene: TRBV11-1; abundance: -; j_gene: TRBJ1-1; d_gene: -; CDR3nt: TGTGCCAGCAGCTTAGGGTGGCCGGGCACTGAAGCTTTCTTT; CDR3aa: CASSLGWPGTEAFF
len: 15; v_gene: TRBV9; abundance: -; j_gene: TRBJ2-7; d_gene: -; CDR3nt: TGTGCCAGCAGCGAACAGGGTGTCCGTATGGGGGAGCAGTACTTC; CDR3aa: CASSEQGVRMGEQYF
len: 14; v_gene: TRBV10-3; abundance: -; j_gene: TRBJ2-7; d_gene: -; CDR3nt: TGTGCCATCAGTGAGTCCCCCTCTTCCTACGAGCAGTACTTC; CDR3aa: CAISESPSSYEQYF
len: 13; v_gene: TRBV11-2; abundance: -; j_gene: TRBJ1-3; d_gene: TRBD1; CDR3nt: TGTGCCAGCAGCCCGGGGACAGCCTTACTTCTATATTTT; CDR3aa: CASSPGTALLLYF
len: 16; v_gene: TRBV2; abundance: once; j_gene: TRBJ2-5; d_gene: TRBD2; CDR3nt: TGTGCCAACGCCGGGACTAGTAATGGTGGGCCGGAGACCCAGTACTTC; CDR3aa: CANAGTSNGGPETQYF
len: 17; v_gene: TRBV28; abundance: -; j_gene: TRBJ1-2; d_gene: -; CDR3nt: TGTGCCAGCACCAAGGGAGGATCCGGGGGAGTGGGTTATGGCTACACCTTC; CDR3aa: CASTKGGSGGVGYGYTF
len: 16; v_gene: TRBV14; abundance: few; j_gene: TRBJ2-2; d_gene: -; CDR3nt: TGTGCCAGCAGCCAAGGTTGGGGGCGCGACACCGGGGAGCTGTTTTTT; CDR3aa: CASSQGWGRDTGELFF
len: 13; v_gene: TRBV27; abundance: -; j_gene: TRBJ1-1; d_gene: -; CDR3nt: TGTGCCAGCAGTTTTCTAACGAACACTGAAGCTTTCTTT; CDR3aa: CASSFLTNTEAFF
len: 18; v_gene: TRBV5-4; abundance: -; j_gene: TRBJ2-7; d_gene: TRBD2; CDR3nt: TGTGCCAGCTCACAAGGGGGGACTAGCGGGGGAAGTAAATACGAGCAGTACTTC; CDR3aa: CASSQGGTSGGSKYEQYF